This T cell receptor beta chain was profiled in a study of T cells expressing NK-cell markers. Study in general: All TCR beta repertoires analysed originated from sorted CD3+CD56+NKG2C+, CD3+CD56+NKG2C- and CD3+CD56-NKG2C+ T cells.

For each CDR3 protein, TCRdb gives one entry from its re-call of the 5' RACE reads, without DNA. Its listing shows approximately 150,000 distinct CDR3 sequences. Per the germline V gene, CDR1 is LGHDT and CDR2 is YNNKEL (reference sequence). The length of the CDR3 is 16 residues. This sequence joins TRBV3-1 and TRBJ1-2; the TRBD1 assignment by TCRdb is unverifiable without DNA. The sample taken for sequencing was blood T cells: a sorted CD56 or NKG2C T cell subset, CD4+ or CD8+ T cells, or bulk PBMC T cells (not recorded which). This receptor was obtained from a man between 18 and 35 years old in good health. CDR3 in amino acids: CASSQEFPGGNYGYTF.